These T cell receptor beta chains were read from a single sample in a study of blood T cell repertoires in COVID-19. The table came from immunoSEQ multiplex PCR; TCRdb's copy has only in-frame clones and leaves some out. The data contain some 150,000 clones, about four fifths of them singletons. The sample was PBMCs or T cells enriched from blood (not recorded which). The receptors here all came from a woman between 18 and 29 years old who had been exposed to COVID-19. Both conserved end residues are trimmed from each CDR3.

v_call cdr3_length cdr3_aa
TRBV7-9 13 ASSLGDRAQETQY
TRBV6-5 13 ASSSQTSGRETQY
TRBV5-1 13 ASSSKSQRGTEAF
TRBV7-8 14 ASTSLAAYPTDTQY
TRBV27 13 ASSSGQAPNSPLH
TRBV19 11 ASSEQNTGELF
TRBV19 12 ASSWALNTGELF
TRBV13 13 ASSYREGLEDTQY
TRBV10-3 13 AIRTRTGRNSPLH
TRBV19 14 ASSLTSGSLGDTQY
TRBV29-1 14 SVEGLGLADPYEQY
TRBV5-5 13 ASSLLSSESYEQY